Listed below are T cell receptor beta chains from one sample, sequenced in a study of PD-L1 blockade in urothelial cancer. Assay used: immunoSEQ multiplex PCR; TCRdb lists only in-frame clones, some missing. The sample carries 85,000 to 95,000 clones, roughly 90% recorded once. Specimen: PBMCs, collected around atezolizumab (anti-PD-L1) treatment. The receptor source for this set is a woman of 80 years or more with urothelial cancer. CDR3s include the opening cysteine and the closing phenylalanine or tryptophan. The order of the fields is J gene, clone size, CDR3 length, V gene, D gene, CDR3 protein, CDR3 DNA. The D gene is left open where the match is weak. Size tells how often a clone was seen (once, few, many) or the class of an expanded clone, and some rows leave it out.

J: TRBJ2-3
size: NA
length: 14
V: TRBV2
D: NA
CDR3: CASCSGPSTDTQYF
DNA: TGTGCCAGCTGTAGCGGCCCTAGCACAGATACGCAGTATTTT

J: TRBJ2-7
size: once
length: 14
V: TRBV5-4
D: TRBD2
CDR3: CALHSGSGVYEQYF
DNA: TGTGCCCTCCATAGCGGGAGCGGAGTGTACGAGCAGTACTTC

J: TRBJ1-1
size: NA
length: 15
V: TRBV14
D: NA
CDR3: CASSQDGTRYTEAFF
DNA: TGTGCCAGCAGCCAAGATGGGACAAGATACACTGAAGCTTTCTTT

J: TRBJ1-2
size: once
length: 13
V: TRBV30
D: TRBD1
CDR3: CAWSLGQRYGYTF
DNA: TGTGCCTGGAGTCTGGGACAGCGCTATGGCTACACCTTC

J: TRBJ2-1
size: NA
length: 17
V: TRBV27
D: NA
CDR3: CASSRLRPSLSYNEQFF
DNA: TGTGCCAGCAGCCGTCTAAGGCCTAGTCTTTCCTACAATGAGCAGTTCTTC

J: TRBJ2-3
size: NA
length: 16
V: TRBV9
D: TRBD2
CDR3: CASSTSGRARTDTQYF
DNA: TGTGCCAGCAGCACCAGCGGGAGGGCACGCACAGATACGCAGTATTTT

J: TRBJ1-2
size: NA
length: 13
V: TRBV9
D: NA
CDR3: CASSVQGSYGYTF
DNA: TGTGCCAGCAGCGTACAGGGTAGCTATGGCTACACCTTC

J: TRBJ2-3
size: NA
length: 16
V: TRBV14
D: NA
CDR3: CASSQMNGGFTDTQYF
DNA: TGTGCCAGCAGCCAAATGAACGGCGGATTCACAGATACGCAGTATTTT

J: TRBJ1-5
size: few
length: 15
V: TRBV28
D: NA
CDR3: CASSPRQGSNQPQHF
DNA: TGTGCCAGCAGCCCACGTCAGGGAAGCAATCAGCCCCAGCATTTT

J: TRBJ1-5
size: NA
length: 14
V: TRBV6-1
D: NA
CDR3: CASSELYSNQPQHF
DNA: TGTGCCAGCAGTGAACTTTATAGCAATCAGCCCCAGCATTTT

J: TRBJ2-1
size: NA
length: 16
V: TRBV25-1
D: TRBD1
CDR3: CASSGALGTGGNEQFF
DNA: TGTGCCAGCAGTGGTGCTTTGGGGACAGGGGGCAATGAGCAGTTCTTC

J: TRBJ1-3
size: NA
length: 16
V: TRBV11-2
D: NA
CDR3: CASSNPRGLSGNTIYF
DNA: TGTGCCAGCAGCAACCCCCGGGGTCTTTCTGGAAACACCATATATTTT

J: TRBJ1-1
size: NA
length: 14
V: TRBV18
D: NA
CDR3: CASSPGFRDTEAFF
DNA: TGTGCCAGCTCACCTGGCTTCCGGGACACTGAAGCTTTCTTT

J: TRBJ1-5
size: NA
length: 15
V: TRBV5-8
D: TRBD1
CDR3: CASSPGQGNVQPQHF
DNA: TGTGCCAGCAGCCCGGGACAGGGTAATGTTCAGCCCCAGCATTTT

J: TRBJ2-1
size: NA
length: 16
V: TRBV7-9
D: TRBD2
CDR3: CASSLGGSGRRNEQFF
DNA: TGTGCCAGCAGCTTAGGGGGCTCCGGGAGGAGGAATGAGCAGTTCTTC

J: TRBJ2-3
size: NA
length: 13
V: TRBV15
D: NA
CDR3: CATSLEHTDTQYF
DNA: TGTGCCACCAGCTTAGAGCACACAGATACGCAGTATTTT

J: TRBJ1-1
size: NA
length: 15
V: TRBV5-1
D: NA
CDR3: CASSLDGDMNTEAFF
DNA: TGCGCCAGCAGCTTGGATGGGGACATGAACACTGAAGCTTTCTTT

J: TRBJ2-5
size: NA
length: 14
V: TRBV6-5
D: TRBD2
CDR3: CASSPREGWETQYF
DNA: TGTGCCAGCAGTCCTCGGGAGGGCTGGGAGACCCAGTACTTC

J: TRBJ2-1
size: few
length: 15
V: TRBV5-1
D: TRBD2
CDR3: CASSPLTGGDNEQFF
DNA: TGCGCCAGCAGCCCCTTGACGGGAGGCGACAATGAGCAGTTCTTC

J: TRBJ1-5
size: once
length: 15
V: TRBV28
D: NA
CDR3: CASRPNWGGGQPQHF
DNA: TGTGCCAGCAGACCTAATTGGGGGGGAGGTCAGCCCCAGCATTTT

J: TRBJ1-4
size: once
length: 15
V: TRBV15
D: TRBD1
CDR3: CATSRDRKRNEKLFF
DNA: TGTGCCACCAGCAGGGACAGGAAACGTAATGAAAAACTGTTTTTT

J: TRBJ1-1
size: once
length: 15
V: TRBV5-1
D: NA
CDR3: CASSFGAGVNTEAFF
DNA: TGCGCCAGCAGCTTTGGTGCAGGGGTGAACACTGAAGCTTTCTTT

J: TRBJ1-1
size: NA
length: 11
V: TRBV6-5
D: NA
CDR3: CATETGTEAFF
DNA: TGTGCCACCGAGACGGGAACTGAAGCTTTCTTT

J: TRBJ2-7
size: NA
length: 15
V: TRBV19
D: TRBD2
CDR3: CASSPRLAGGYEQYF
DNA: TGTGCCAGTAGTCCGAGACTAGCGGGAGGGTACGAGCAGTACTTC

J: TRBJ1-1
size: few
length: 12
V: TRBV4-2
D: NA
CDR3: CASSQVTGSWTF
DNA: TGTGCCAGCAGCCAAGTTACAGGGTCGTGGACGTTT

J: TRBJ2-1
size: NA
length: 16
V: TRBV2
D: TRBD1
CDR3: CASSERTGGLYNEQFF
DNA: TGTGCCAGCAGTGAGAGGACAGGGGGTTTATACAATGAGCAGTTCTTC

J: TRBJ2-7
size: once
length: 13
V: TRBV6-1
D: NA
CDR3: CASSGVRPYEQYF
DNA: TGTGCCAGCAGTGGCGTCAGGCCCTACGAGCAGTACTTC

J: TRBJ2-3
size: once
length: 13
V: TRBV19
D: TRBD1
CDR3: CASTVTGGHTQYF
DNA: TGTGCCAGTACTGTGACAGGGGGACATACGCAGTATTTT

J: TRBJ2-3
size: once
length: 16
V: TRBV5-4
D: TRBD2
CDR3: CASSQKQRGDTDTQYF
DNA: TGTGCCAGCAGCCAAAAGCAGCGGGGGGACACAGATACGCAGTATTTT

J: TRBJ2-5
size: NA
length: 16
V: TRBV27
D: NA
CDR3: CASSSSGAGSRETQYF
DNA: TGTGCCAGCAGTTCATCGGGAGCGGGTAGTAGGGAGACCCAGTACTTC

J: TRBJ1-2
size: NA
length: 13
V: TRBV19
D: NA
CDR3: CASSTDKNYGYTF
DNA: TGTGCCAGTAGTACGGACAAGAACTATGGCTACACCTTC

J: TRBJ1-1
size: NA
length: 16
V: TRBV5-1
D: NA
CDR3: CASTYDTHAMNTEAFF
DNA: TGCGCCAGCACCTACGACACCCATGCCATGAACACTGAAGCTTTCTTT

J: TRBJ1-5
size: NA
length: 16
V: TRBV6-1
D: TRBD1
CDR3: CASSDPGQGANQPQHF
DNA: TGTGCCAGCAGTGATCCCGGACAGGGGGCTAATCAGCCCCAGCATTTT

J: TRBJ2-1
size: NA
length: 17
V: TRBV18
D: TRBD2
CDR3: CASSTEPGLAARGEQFF
DNA: TGTGCCAGCTCAACCGAACCGGGACTAGCGGCAAGGGGTGAGCAGTTCTTC

J: TRBJ2-4
size: NA
length: 15
V: TRBV6-1
D: TRBD1
CDR3: CASSEVTGAKNIQYF
DNA: TGTGCCAGCAGTGAAGTCACAGGGGCGAAAAACATTCAGTACTTC

J: TRBJ2-5
size: NA
length: 15
V: TRBV9
D: TRBD1
CDR3: CASSVRQGDRETQYF
DNA: TGTGCCAGCAGCGTCCGACAGGGTGACAGGGAGACCCAGTACTTC

J: TRBJ2-7
size: NA
length: 15
V: TRBV9
D: TRBD2
CDR3: CASSVDAGVGYEQYF
DNA: TGTGCCAGCAGCGTAGATGCGGGAGTGGGCTACGAGCAGTACTTC

J: TRBJ2-1
size: NA
length: 16
V: TRBV7-2
D: TRBD2
CDR3: CASSLGTSGPYNEQFF
DNA: TGTGCCAGCAGCTTAGGGACTAGCGGCCCATACAATGAGCAGTTCTTC

J: TRBJ2-2
size: once
length: 15
V: TRBV19
D: NA
CDR3: CASTPDWRNTGELFF
DNA: TGTGCCAGTACCCCCGACTGGCGGAACACCGGGGAGCTGTTTTTT

J: TRBJ1-1
size: NA
length: 16
V: TRBV2
D: TRBD1
CDR3: CASSEMGQGRLAEAFF
DNA: TGTGCCAGCAGTGAAATGGGACAGGGCCGATTAGCTGAAGCTTTCTTT

J: TRBJ1-1
size: NA
length: 11
V: TRBV5-6
D: NA
CDR3: CASSGGTGAFF
DNA: TGTGCCAGCAGCGGGGGGACGGGGGCTTTCTTT

J: TRBJ1-4
size: NA
length: 16
V: TRBV28
D: TRBD1
CDR3: CASSPTRTGGREKLFF
DNA: TGTGCCAGCAGTCCCACCCGGACAGGAGGGAGAGAAAAACTGTTTTTT

J: TRBJ2-7
size: NA
length: 13
V: TRBV28
D: NA
CDR3: CASSPTESYEQYF
DNA: TGTGCCAGCAGCCCCACAGAATCCTACGAGCAGTACTTC

J: TRBJ1-2
size: NA
length: 12
V: TRBV7-9
D: NA
CDR3: CASSSINYGYTF
DNA: TGTGCCAGCAGCTCAATTAACTATGGCTACACCTTC

J: TRBJ2-1
size: NA
length: 15
V: TRBV4-1
D: TRBD2
CDR3: CASSQGDAGGGEQFF
DNA: TGCGCCAGCAGCCAAGGGGACGCGGGAGGGGGGGAGCAGTTCTTC

J: TRBJ2-5
size: NA
length: 15
V: TRBV5-1
D: NA
CDR3: CASSLDGREMETQYF
DNA: TGCGCCAGCAGCTTGGACGGCCGGGAGATGGAGACCCAGTACTTC

J: TRBJ1-2
size: NA
length: 14
V: TRBV9
D: TRBD1
CDR3: CASSKRGQNYGYTF
DNA: TGTGCCAGCAGCAAACGGGGACAGAACTATGGCTACACCTTC

J: TRBJ2-3
size: NA
length: 15
V: TRBV25-1
D: NA
CDR3: CASSEAGWGTDTQYF
DNA: TGTGCCAGCAGTGAAGCAGGGTGGGGCACAGATACGCAGTATTTT

J: TRBJ2-5
size: NA
length: 15
V: TRBV2
D: NA
CDR3: CASISGLSSGETQYF
DNA: TGTGCCAGCATATCCGGACTGTCCTCCGGGGAGACCCAGTACTTC

J: TRBJ2-7
size: NA
length: 11
V: TRBV20-1
D: TRBD1
CDR3: CSAQQGDEQYF
DNA: TGCAGTGCTCAACAGGGGGACGAGCAGTACTTC

J: TRBJ2-3
size: NA
length: 14
V: TRBV5-1
D: TRBD2
CDR3: CASSLSGNTDTQYF
DNA: TGCGCCAGCAGCCTTAGCGGGAACACAGATACGCAGTATTTT

J: TRBJ2-7
size: NA
length: 13
V: TRBV10-1
D: NA
CDR3: CASSTGISYEQYF
DNA: TGCGCCAGCAGCACAGGTATCTCCTACGAGCAGTACTTC

J: TRBJ2-2
size: NA
length: 14
V: TRBV27
D: NA
CDR3: CASSKQGGTGELFF
DNA: TGTGCCAGCAGTAAACAGGGTGGCACCGGGGAGCTGTTTTTT

J: TRBJ2-7
size: few
length: 15
V: TRBV6-5
D: TRBD2
CDR3: CASGGGCGLLLEQYF
DNA: TGTGCCAGCGGGGGGGGTTGCGGATTGCTTTTGGAGCAGTACTTC

J: TRBJ1-2
size: NA
length: 14
V: TRBV18
D: TRBD1
CDR3: CASSPIPGGTGYTF
DNA: TGTGCCAGCTCACCAATACCAGGGGGCACTGGCTACACCTTC

J: TRBJ2-1
size: NA
length: 18
V: TRBV15
D: TRBD2
CDR3: CATSREWGLAGEGNEQFF
DNA: TGTGCCACCAGCAGAGAGTGGGGTCTAGCGGGAGAAGGGAATGAGCAGTTCTTC

J: TRBJ1-1
size: NA
length: 16
V: TRBV5-4
D: TRBD1
CDR3: CASSPGTGGGVSEAFF
DNA: TGTGCCAGCAGTCCCGGGACAGGGGGCGGTGTCTCTGAAGCTTTCTTT